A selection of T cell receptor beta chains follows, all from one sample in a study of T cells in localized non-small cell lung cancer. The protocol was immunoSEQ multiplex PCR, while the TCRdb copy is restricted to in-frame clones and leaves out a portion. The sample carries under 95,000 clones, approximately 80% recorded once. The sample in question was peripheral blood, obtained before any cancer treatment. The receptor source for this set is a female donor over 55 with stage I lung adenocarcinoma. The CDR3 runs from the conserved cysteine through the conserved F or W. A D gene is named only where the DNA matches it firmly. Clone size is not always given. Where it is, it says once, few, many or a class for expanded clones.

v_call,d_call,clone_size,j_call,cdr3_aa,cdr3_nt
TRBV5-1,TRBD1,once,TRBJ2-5,CASSSHPGTGSVETQYF,TGCGCCAGCAGCTCGCACCCCGGGACAGGGAGTGTTGAGACCCAGTACTTC
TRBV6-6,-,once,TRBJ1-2,CASSRQRDYGYTF,TGTGCCAGCAGTCGACAGAGGGATTATGGCTACACCTTC
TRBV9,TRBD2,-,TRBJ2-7,CASSVGDGLAASYEQYF,TGTGCCAGCAGCGTAGGAGACGGACTAGCGGCCTCCTACGAGCAGTACTTC
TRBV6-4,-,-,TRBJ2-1,CASSEVLGGEQFF,TGTGCCAGCAGTGAGGTCTTGGGGGGTGAGCAGTTCTTC
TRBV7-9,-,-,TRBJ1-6,CASSFQGENSPLHF,TGTGCCAGCAGCTTTCAGGGAGAGAATTCACCCCTCCACTTT
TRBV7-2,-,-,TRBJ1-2,CASSLVYSPHGYTF,TGTGCCAGCAGCTTAGTATACAGTCCCCATGGCTACACCTTC
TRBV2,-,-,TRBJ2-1,CASSGRLRYNEQFF,TGTGCCAGCAGCGGACGGCTTCGCTACAATGAGCAGTTCTTC
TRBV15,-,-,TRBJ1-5,CATSRDRGGSNQPQHF,TGTGCCACCAGCAGAGATAGAGGGGGTAGCAATCAGCCCCAGCATTTT
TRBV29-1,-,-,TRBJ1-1,CSVVGAETDGSRGAFF,TGCAGCGTTGTAGGCGCGGAGACGGATGGGTCGAGAGGGGCTTTCTTT
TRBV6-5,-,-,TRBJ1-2,CASSAAGVNYGYTF,TGTGCCAGCAGTGCCGCTGGCGTCAACTATGGCTACACCTTC
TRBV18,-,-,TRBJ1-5,CASSDKGGSNQPQHF,TGTGCCAGCTCAGATAAAGGGGGTAGCAATCAGCCCCAGCATTTT
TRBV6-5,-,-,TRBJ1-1,CASSRAGMVNTEAFF,TGTGCCAGCAGTCGGGCCGGTATGGTGAACACTGAAGCTTTCTTT
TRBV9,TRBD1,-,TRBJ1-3,CASSGGKGDRGSGNTIYF,TGTGCCAGCAGTGGAGGGAAGGGGGACAGAGGGTCTGGAAACACCATATATTTT
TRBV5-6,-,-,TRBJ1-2,CASSLGTGYGYTF,TGTGCCAGCAGCTTGGGGACCGGCTATGGCTACACCTTC
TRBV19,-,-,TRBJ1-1,CASSAGFGTEAFF,TGTGCCAGTAGTGCGGGTTTTGGCACTGAAGCTTTCTTT
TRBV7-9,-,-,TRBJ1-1,CASSFPRRTNTEAFF,TGTGCCAGCAGCTTCCCGCGTCGGACGAACACTGAAGCTTTCTTT
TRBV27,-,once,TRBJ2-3,CASSSAGSTDTQYF,TGTGCCAGCAGTTCTGCGGGGAGCACAGATACGCAGTATTTT
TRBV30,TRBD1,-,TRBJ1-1,CAWATGALNTEAFF,TGTGCCTGGGCGACAGGGGCGCTGAACACTGAAGCTTTCTTT
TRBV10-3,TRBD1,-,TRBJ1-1,CAISESRQGVQNTEAFF,TGTGCCATCAGTGAGTCCCGACAGGGGGTTCAGAACACTGAAGCTTTCTTT
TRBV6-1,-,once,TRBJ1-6,CASRRGTVGNMTLHF,TGTGCCAGCCGGAGGGGGACTGTAGGGAATATGACCCTCCACTTT
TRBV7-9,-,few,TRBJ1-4,CASSSRLIPGNEKLFF,TGTGCCAGCAGCTCCCGGTTGATCCCTGGTAATGAAAAACTGTTTTTT
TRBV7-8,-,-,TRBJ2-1,CASSRAGEAYNEQFF,TGTGCCAGCAGCCGAGCGGGTGAGGCCTACAATGAGCAGTTCTTC
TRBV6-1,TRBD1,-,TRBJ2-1,CASSTQPDRNNEQFF,TGTGCCAGCAGTACACAGCCGGACAGGAACAATGAGCAGTTCTTC
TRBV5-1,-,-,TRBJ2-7,CASSLGGGTYEQYF,TGCGCCAGCAGCTTGGGCGGGGGCACCTACGAGCAGTACTTC
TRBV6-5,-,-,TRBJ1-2,CASSLDSVYGYTF,TGTGCCAGCAGCTTGGACAGCGTCTATGGCTACACCTTC
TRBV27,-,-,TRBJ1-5,CASSLSGRGQPQHF,TGTGCCAGCAGTTTATCGGGCCGGGGTCAGCCCCAGCATTTT
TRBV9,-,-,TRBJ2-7,CASSVKPDYYEQYF,TGTGCCAGCAGCGTAAAACCCGACTACTACGAGCAGTACTTC
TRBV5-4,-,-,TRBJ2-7,CASSPGHSYEQYF,TGTGCCAGCAGCCCCGGACACTCCTACGAGCAGTACTTC
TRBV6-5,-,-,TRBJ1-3,CASRDGRNTIYF,TGTGCCAGCAGGGACGGTAGAAACACCATATATTTT
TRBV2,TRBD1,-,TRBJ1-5,CASSRDRVSNQPQHF,TGTGCCAGCAGTCGGGACAGGGTCAGCAATCAGCCCCAGCATTTT
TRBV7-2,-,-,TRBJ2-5,CASSLLGWETQYF,TGTGCCAGCAGCTTATTGGGATGGGAGACCCAGTACTTC
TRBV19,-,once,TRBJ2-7,CASSIEFAYEQYF,TGTGCCAGTAGTATAGAGTTCGCCTACGAGCAGTACTTC
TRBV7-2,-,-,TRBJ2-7,CASSLDRRGSPYEQYF,TGTGCCAGCAGCTTAGATCGCAGGGGTAGCCCCTACGAGCAGTACTTC
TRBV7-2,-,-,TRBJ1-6,CASSLPLPGRSLHF,TGTGCCAGCAGCTTACCCCTACCGGGACGGTCTCTCCACTTT
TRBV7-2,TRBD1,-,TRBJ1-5,CASSLSTGFGVQPQHF,TGTGCCAGCAGCTTATCGACAGGGTTTGGTGTTCAGCCCCAGCATTTT
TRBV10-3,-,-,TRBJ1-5,CATTGYSNQPQHF,TGTGCCACCACGGGTTATAGCAATCAGCCCCAGCATTTT
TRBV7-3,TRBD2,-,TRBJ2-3,CASSLGLAGTQYF,TGTGCCAGCAGCTTAGGACTAGCGGGAACGCAGTATTTT
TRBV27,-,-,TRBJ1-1,CASSFTGLGVSSEAFF,TGTGCCAGCAGTTTTACAGGGTTGGGCGTATCTTCTGAAGCTTTCTTT
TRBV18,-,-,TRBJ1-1,CASSPRGPRGQGSTEAFF,TGTGCCAGCTCACCCCGGGGGCCTCGGGGGCAGGGTAGCACTGAAGCTTTCTTT
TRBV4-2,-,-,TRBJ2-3,CASSQGFGGRTDTQYF,TGTGCCAGCAGCCAAGGCTTCGGGGGGCGGACAGATACGCAGTATTTT
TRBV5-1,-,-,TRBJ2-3,CASSLGRTITDTQYF,TGCGCCAGCAGCTTAGGGCGGACCATTACAGATACGCAGTATTTT
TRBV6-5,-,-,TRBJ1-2,CASSYQANYGYTF,TGTGCCAGCAGTTACCAGGCCAACTATGGCTACACCTTC
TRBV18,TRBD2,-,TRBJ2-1,CASSPPLAGGGNDNEQFF,TGTGCCAGCTCACCACCGCTAGCGGGAGGAGGTAACGACAATGAGCAGTTCTTC
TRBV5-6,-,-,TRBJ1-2,CASSFGPRGDGYTF,TGTGCCAGCAGCTTTGGGCCACGGGGCGATGGCTACACCTTC
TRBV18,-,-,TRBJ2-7,CASSRGSSYEQYF,TGTGCCAGCTCCCGGGGATCTTCCTACGAGCAGTACTTC
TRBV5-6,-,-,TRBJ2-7,CASSLEGGGYEQYF,TGTGCCAGCAGCTTGGAAGGGGGAGGCTACGAGCAGTACTTC
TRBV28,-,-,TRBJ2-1,CASSRLEQFF,TGTGCCAGCAGCCGACTTGAGCAGTTCTTC
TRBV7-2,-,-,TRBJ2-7,CASSLGAGSYEQYF,TGTGCCAGCAGCTTAGGGGCTGGCTCCTACGAGCAGTACTTC
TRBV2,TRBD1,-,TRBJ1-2,CASSEYQTGSYGYTF,TGTGCCAGCAGTGAATACCAGACAGGGAGCTATGGCTACACCTTC
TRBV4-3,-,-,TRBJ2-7,CASSQDGQYYEQYF,TGCGCCAGCAGCCAAGATGGACAGTACTACGAGCAGTACTTC
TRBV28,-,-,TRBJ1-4,CASSVGPGVGEKLFF,TGTGCCAGCAGCGTAGGGCCGGGCGTGGGTGAAAAACTGTTTTTT
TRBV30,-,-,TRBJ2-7,CAWKVARRQYF,TGTGCCTGGAAGGTTGCCCGGCGGCAGTACTTC
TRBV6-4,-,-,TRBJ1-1,CASRMSPGGDTEAFF,TGTGCCAGCAGGATGTCCCCCGGGGGAGACACTGAAGCTTTCTTT
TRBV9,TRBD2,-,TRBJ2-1,CASSELADSYNEQFF,TGTGCCAGCAGCGAACTAGCGGACTCCTACAATGAGCAGTTCTTC